These 15 T cell receptor beta chains came from one sample sequenced in a study of blood T cell repertoires in COVID-19. This table comes from immunoSEQ multiplex PCR, and its TCRdb copy is limited to in-frame clones, with some not included. This sample has 250,000 to 300,000 clones, with 88% found just once. The sample comprised PBMCs or T cells enriched from blood (not recorded which). Every receptor here comes from a woman aged 55-75 years in a cohort exposed to, infected with or recovered from COVID-19 (not recorded which).

The rearrangement joins TRBV3-1 (or the pseudogene TRBV3-2) to TRBJ2-7, with 10 bases fitting TRBD1. Germline loops: CDR1 LGHDT, CDR2 YNNKEL (reference sequence). Trimming removed 0 bases from V and 7 bases from J; junction bases left unmatched: 12. The CDR3 is made up of 17 amino acids. The CDR3 region is CASSQDGVGTGAREQYF. In nucleotides, the CDR3 is TGTGCCAGCAGCCAAGATGGGGTCGGGACAGGGGCCCGTGAGCAGTACTTC.

This chain joins TRBV5-1 and TRBJ2-1; 7 nucleotides agree with TRBD1. The CDR3 has 14 amino acids. The V gene end was trimmed by 0 bases and the J gene end by 10 bases; junction bases not matched to a gene: 7. CDR1 SGHRS and CDR2 YFSETQ come from the germline V gene. CDR3 sequence reads: CASSLVGTDREQFF. The CDR3 coding sequence is TGCGCCAGCAGCTTGGTGGGGACGGACAGGGAGCAGTTCTTC. The full variable domain, in which reference TRBV5-1 and TRBJ2-1 provide the parts outside the CDR3, is KAGVTQTPRYLIKTRGQQVTLSCSPISGHRSVSWYQQTPGQGLQFLFEYFSETQRNKGNFPGRFSGRQFSNSRSEMNVSTLELGDSALYLCASSLVGTDREQFFGPGTRLTVL.

The rearrangement links TRBV3-1 (or the pseudogene TRBV3-2) to TRBJ2-7; 10 bases line up with TRBD1. Trimming took 1 base from V and 3 from J; bases not matched to a gene: 6. CDR3 size: 16 residues. Germline V gene lookup returns CDR1 LGHDT and CDR2 YNNKEL (reference sequence). The CDR3 region is CASSQVDRDRGYEQYF. As DNA, the CDR3 is TGTGCCAGCAGCCAAGTTGACCGGGACAGGGGCTACGAGCAGTACTTC.

This sequence joins TRBV19 and TRBJ1-2, with 9 positions matching TRBD1. The germline CDR1 and CDR2 sequences are LNHDA and SQIVND (reference sequence). This CDR3 has 15 amino acids. Trimming took 7 bases from V and 0 from J; bases not matched to a gene: 6. CDR3 nucleotides: TGTGCCAGTAATGACAGGGGGGCCTCTAACTATGGCTACACCTTC. It yields the protein CASNDRGASNYGYTF.

The chain has TRBV7-9 and TRBJ1-1; 9 bases are a match to TRBD1. Germline values: CDR1 SEHNR, CDR2 FQNEAQ (reference sequence). The CDR3 length is 14 residues. Trimming at V came to 4 bases and at J to 4 bases, leaving 4 bases not matched to a gene. CDR3 in amino acids: CASSYRGQGTEAFF. In DNA, the CDR3 is TGTGCCAGCAGCTACAGGGGGCAGGGCACTGAAGCTTTCTTT.

This chain joins TRBV29-1 and TRBJ1-3, with a tentative D call TRBD1 (6 bases). Germline V lookup: CDR1 SQVTM, CDR2 ANQGSEA. The CDR3 spans 15 residues. V lost 5 bases and J 0 bases, leaving 14 bases between the germline ends. The CDR3 DNA follows: TGCAGCGTTTCAAAGGACAGTCGCTCTGGAAACACCATATATTTT. Translating it yields CSVSKDSRSGNTIYF.

V usage is TRBV7-2 and J usage is TRBJ2-1; tentative D call: TRBD2 (5 bases). This CDR3 is built from 14 residues. Trimming removed 1 base from V and 9 bases from J, with 13 bases in between. Germline loops: CDR1 SGHTA, CDR2 FQGNSA. The CDR3 loop reads CASSLERLRSEQFF. The CDR3, as DNA: TGTGCCAGCAGCTTAGAGAGACTAAGGTCTGAGCAGTTCTTC.

The rearrangement uses TRBV19 and TRBJ2-7, with D possibly being TRBD1 (5 bases). V lost 4 bases and J 5 bases, leaving 12 bases between the germline ends. The length of the CDR3 is 13 residues. Germline assignment: CDR1 LNHDA and CDR2 SQIVND (reference sequence). CDR3 DNA: TGTGCCAGTAGTAGCAGGGTTCATAACGAGCAGTACTTC. Its translation: CASSSRVHNEQYF. Looking up the rest from reference TRBV19 and TRBJ2-7 gives the full variable domain: DGGITQSPKYLFRKEGQNVTLSCEQNLNHDAMYWYRQDPGQGLRLIYYSQIVNDFQKGDIAEGYSVSREKKESFPLTVTSAQKNPTAFYLCASSSRVHNEQYFGPGTRLTVT.

This rearrangement joins TRBV28 to TRBJ2-1; D call uncertain. The CDR3 runs to 11 residues. Trimming removed 6 bases at V and 5 bases at J, with 5 bases between. CDR1 is MDHEN, CDR2 SYDVKM, per germline. CDR3 sequence (DNA): TGTGCCAGCAGAACTAACAATGAGCAGTTCTTC. It codes for CASRTNNEQFF.

This chain joins TRBV6-4 and TRBJ2-1, with a possible D match to TRBD1 (5 bases). Trimming took off 7 bases at V and 9 bases at J, with 16 bases between the two ends. This CDR3 contains 13 residues. Germline V gene lookup returns CDR1 MRHNA and CDR2 SNTAGT. Written as DNA, the CDR3 is TGTGCCAGCAAAGCGAGACAGTCTGGTGAGCAGTTCTTC. Protein product: CASKARQSGEQFF.

The J gene is TRBJ2-1, the V gene TRBV10-1; 7 positions agree with TRBD2. J lost 5 bases, V lost 2 bases, and 9 bases had no gene match. CDR3 length: 16 residues. CDR1 and CDR2 (germline): WNHNN, SYGVQD (reference sequence). The CDR3 DNA is TGCGCCAGCAGTGAGGGCCTGGCTAGCGGTAACAATGAGCAGTTCTTC. It codes for CASSEGLASGNNEQFF.

In this sample, this clone turned up a few times. The CDR3 protein is CASSQATGWQYF. The DNA of the CDR3 is TGTGCCAGCAGCCAGGCTACAGGGTGGCAGTACTTC. The chain joins TRBV3-1 (or the pseudogene TRBV3-2) to TRBJ2-7; maybe TRBD1 (6 bases). Per the germline V gene, CDR1 is LGHDT and CDR2 is YNNKEL (reference sequence). CDR3 length: 12 residues. Trimming took off 3 bases at V and 9 bases at J, with 12 bases between the two ends.

The chain recombines TRBV18 with TRBJ2-7, with 8 bases identical to TRBD1. Losses at the gene ends were 0 bases for V and 6 bases for J; bases not matched to a gene: 7. Germline CDR1 KGHSH, CDR2 LQKENI. This CDR3 is 15 amino acids long. This CDR3 reads CASSPPGQGASEQYF. The CDR3 region has the DNA TGTGCCAGCTCACCACCGGGGCAGGGGGCTAGCGAGCAGTACTTC.

The chain uses TRBV28 and TRBJ2-1; D perhaps matches TRBD2 (6 bases). Germline V CDR1 and CDR2: MDHEN, SYDVKM. The CDR3 consists of 15 residues. V was clipped by 7 bases and J by 4 bases, with 17 bases between them. The CDR3 DNA is TGTGCCAGCACCCACGGGAGCGCGAGTTACAATGAGCAGTTCTTC. Translated, it gives CASTHGSASYNEQFF.

The CDR3: CASGAGAGYNEQFF. CDR3 nucleotides: TGTGCCAGCGGAGCGGGAGCAGGCTACAATGAGCAGTTCTTC. This chain connects TRBV28 to TRBJ2-1, with 8 bases lining up with TRBD2. Germline CDR1 is MDHEN and CDR2 is SYDVKM. Unmatched junction bases numbered 6, after V lost 8 bases and J lost 3 bases. This CDR3 has 14 amino acids.